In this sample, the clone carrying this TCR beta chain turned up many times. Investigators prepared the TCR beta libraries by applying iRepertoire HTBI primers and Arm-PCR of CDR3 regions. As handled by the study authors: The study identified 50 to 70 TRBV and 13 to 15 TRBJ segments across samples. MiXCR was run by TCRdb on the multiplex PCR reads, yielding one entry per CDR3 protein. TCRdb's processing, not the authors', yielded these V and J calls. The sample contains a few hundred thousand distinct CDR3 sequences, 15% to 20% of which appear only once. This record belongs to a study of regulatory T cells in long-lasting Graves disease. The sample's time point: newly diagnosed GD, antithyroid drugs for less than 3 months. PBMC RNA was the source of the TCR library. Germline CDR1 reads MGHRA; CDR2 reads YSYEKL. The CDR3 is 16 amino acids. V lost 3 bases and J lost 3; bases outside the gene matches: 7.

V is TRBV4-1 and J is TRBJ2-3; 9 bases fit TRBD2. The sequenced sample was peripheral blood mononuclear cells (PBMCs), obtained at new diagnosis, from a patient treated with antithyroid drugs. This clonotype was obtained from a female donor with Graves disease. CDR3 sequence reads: CASSHRLAGLTDTQYF. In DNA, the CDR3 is TGCGCCAGCAGCCACAGGCTAGCGGGACTGACAGATACGCAGTATTTT.